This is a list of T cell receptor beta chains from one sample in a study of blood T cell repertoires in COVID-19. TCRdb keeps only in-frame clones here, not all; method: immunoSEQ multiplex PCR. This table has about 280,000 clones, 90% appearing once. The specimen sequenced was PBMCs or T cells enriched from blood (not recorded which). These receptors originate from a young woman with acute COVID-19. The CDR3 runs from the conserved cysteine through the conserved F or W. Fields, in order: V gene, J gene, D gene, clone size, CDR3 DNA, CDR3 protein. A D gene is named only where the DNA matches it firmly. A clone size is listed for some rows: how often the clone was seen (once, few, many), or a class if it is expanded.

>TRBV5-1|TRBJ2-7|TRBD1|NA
TGCGCCAGCAGCTTTGGGACAGCGAGCTCCTACGAGCAGTACTTC
CASSFGTASSYEQYF
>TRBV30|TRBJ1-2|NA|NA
TGTGCCTGGAGGAGCGTTGTGTATGGCTACACCTTC
CAWRSVVYGYTF
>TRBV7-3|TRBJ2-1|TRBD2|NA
TGTGCCAGCAGCGGAGGGACTAGCGGGGCATACAATGAGCAGTTCTTC
CASSGGTSGAYNEQFF
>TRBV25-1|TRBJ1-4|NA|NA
TGTGCCAGCAGTGTGAGCAGGGGAAATGAAAAACTGTTTTTT
CASSVSRGNEKLFF
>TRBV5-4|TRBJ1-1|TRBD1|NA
TGTGCCAGCAGCTTTTTACCTGGACAGGGGGCGGCTGAAGCTTTCTTT
CASSFLPGQGAAEAFF
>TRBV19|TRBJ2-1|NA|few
TGTGCCAGTAGTATAGGATTGGGGCTAAGCGGGTTGAATGAGCAGTTCTTC
CASSIGLGLSGLNEQFF
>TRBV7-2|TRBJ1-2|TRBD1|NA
TGTGCCAGCAGCCCAACCGGGACAGGCTATGGCTACACCTTC
CASSPTGTGYGYTF
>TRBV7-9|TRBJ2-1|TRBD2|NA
TGTGCCAGCAGCCGAGAACGGCTAGCGGGAGTCAATGAGCAGTTCTTC
CASSRERLAGVNEQFF
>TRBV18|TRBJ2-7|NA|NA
TGTGCCAGCTCACCTTCGACTCTCTCCTACGAGCAGTACTTC
CASSPSTLSYEQYF
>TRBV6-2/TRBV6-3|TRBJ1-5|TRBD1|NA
TGTGCCAGCAGTAAGGGACAGGCCCACAATCAGCCCCAGCATTTT
CASSKGQAHNQPQHF
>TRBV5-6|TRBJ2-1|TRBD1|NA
TGTGCCAGCAGCTTCGGGACAGTGCCTTACAATGAGCAGTTCTTC
CASSFGTVPYNEQFF
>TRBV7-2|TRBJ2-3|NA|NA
TGTGCCAGCAGCTTAACGAGGATAGAAGATACGCAGTATTTT
CASSLTRIEDTQYF
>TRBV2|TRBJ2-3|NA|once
TGTGCCAGCAGGCCCCGCCCCGCTAGCATCTCGCAGTATTTT
CASRPRPASISQYF
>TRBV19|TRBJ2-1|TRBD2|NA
TGTGCCAGTAGTAGTGGGACTAGCGTGTTCAATGAGCAGTTCTTC
CASSSGTSVFNEQFF
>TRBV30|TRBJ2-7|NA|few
TGTGCCTGGAGTGGACCGACTAGAGCGTCTTCCTACGAGCAGTACTTC
CAWSGPTRASSYEQYF
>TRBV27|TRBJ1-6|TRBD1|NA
TGTGCCAGCAGTTCGCGACAGGGTTATAATTCACCCCTCCACTTT
CASSSRQGYNSPLHF
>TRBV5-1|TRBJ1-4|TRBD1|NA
TGCGCCAGCAGTTCCGGGACAGTGGGCGAAAAACTGTTTTTT
CASSSGTVGEKLFF
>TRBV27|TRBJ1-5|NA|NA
TGTGCCAGCAGTCCAACCAGGGTGGGTAGCAATCAGCCCCAGCATTTT
CASSPTRVGSNQPQHF
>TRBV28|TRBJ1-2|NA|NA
TGTGCCAGCAGTTCCCTGACAGGTACCATCGGCTACACCTTC
CASSSLTGTIGYTF
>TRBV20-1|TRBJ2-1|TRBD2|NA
TGCAGTGCTAGTCGAATTTGGAGTTCTAGCGGGAGGCCCTACAATGAGCAGTTCTTC
CSASRIWSSSGRPYNEQFF
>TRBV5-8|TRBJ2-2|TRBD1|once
TGTGCCAGCAGCCTAGGACAGGGAAGGTCCGGAGAGCTGTTTTTT
CASSLGQGRSGELFF
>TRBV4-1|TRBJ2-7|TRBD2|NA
TGCGCCAGCAGCCAAGGACTAGCGGGAATCTACGAGCAGTACTTC
CASSQGLAGIYEQYF
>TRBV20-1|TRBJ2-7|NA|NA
TGCAGTGCTAGCACAACCTACGAGCAGTACTTC
CSASTTYEQYF
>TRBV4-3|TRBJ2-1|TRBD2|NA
TGCGCCAGCAGCCTAGGGACTAGCGAGAATGAGCAGTTCTTC
CASSLGTSENEQFF
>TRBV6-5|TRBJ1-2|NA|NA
TGTGCCAGCAGTTACTTGGGACCAGGGGATGGCTACACCTTC
CASSYLGPGDGYTF
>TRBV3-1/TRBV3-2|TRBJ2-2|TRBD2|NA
TGTGCCAGCAGGACAACCAGCGGGGCACTCACCGGGGAGCTGTTTTTT
CASRTTSGALTGELFF
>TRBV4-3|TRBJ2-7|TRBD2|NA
TGCGCCAGCAGCCAGACTAGCGCCTTCTCCTACGAGCAGTACTTC
CASSQTSAFSYEQYF
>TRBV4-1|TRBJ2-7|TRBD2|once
TGCGCCAGCACCCTCGGAGCTAGCGGAGATTACGAGCAGTACTTC
CASTLGASGDYEQYF
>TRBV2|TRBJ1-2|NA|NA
TGTGCCAGCAGTGAATGGACAGCAAACTATGGCTACACCTTC
CASSEWTANYGYTF
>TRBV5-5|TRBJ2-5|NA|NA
TGTGCCAGCAGCTTGGCGCCGGGGTGGGAGACCCAGTACTTC
CASSLAPGWETQYF
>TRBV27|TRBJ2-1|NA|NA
TGTGCCAGCAGTTGGGGAGACTACAATGAGCAGTTCTTC
CASSWGDYNEQFF
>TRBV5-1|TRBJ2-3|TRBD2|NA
TGCGCCAGCAGCTTGGGATCTAGCGGGGCCACAGATACGCAGTATTTT
CASSLGSSGATDTQYF
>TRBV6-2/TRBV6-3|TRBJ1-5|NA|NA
TGTGCCAGCAGTTATGGCCCACGACGGGATAGCAATCAGCCCCAGCATTTT
CASSYGPRRDSNQPQHF
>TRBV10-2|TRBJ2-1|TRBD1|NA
TGCGCCAGCAGTACCCCGACAGGGGACGGGTACAATGAGCAGTTCTTC
CASSTPTGDGYNEQFF
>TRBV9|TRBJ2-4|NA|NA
TGTGCCAGCAGCGTAGATTACCAGGGGGCCAAAAACATTCAGTACTTC
CASSVDYQGAKNIQYF
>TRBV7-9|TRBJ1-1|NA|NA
TGTGCCAGCAGCCTCCCCTGGAACACTGAAGCTTTCTTT
CASSLPWNTEAFF
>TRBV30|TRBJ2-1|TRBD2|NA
TGTGCCTGGAGTCGGCTAGCGGGAGGGCTTAATGAGCAGTTCTTC
CAWSRLAGGLNEQFF
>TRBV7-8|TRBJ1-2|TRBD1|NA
TGTGCCAGCAGCTCTGGACAGGGTTATAACTATGGCTACACCTTC
CASSSGQGYNYGYTF
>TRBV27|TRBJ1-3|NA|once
TGTGCCAGCAAACCGGGTTCAGCTGGAAACACCATATATTTT
CASKPGSAGNTIYF
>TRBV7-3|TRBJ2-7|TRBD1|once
TGTGCCAGCAGCTTAACCCCAGGGGGCAACTACGAGCAGTACTTC
CASSLTPGGNYEQYF
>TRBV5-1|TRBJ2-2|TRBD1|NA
TGCGCCAGCAGTACCCCGGGACAGGGATTCCCCGCTCCAATGACCGGGGAGCTGTTTTTT
CASSTPGQGFPAPMTGELFF
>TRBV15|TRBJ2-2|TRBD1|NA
TGTGCCACCAGCATATCCCGGGACAGGGTTAATCTCGGGGAGCTGTTTTTT
CATSISRDRVNLGELFF
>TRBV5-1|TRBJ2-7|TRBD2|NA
TGCGCCAGCGCCAAAAGGGGACTAGGAGACGAGCAGTACTTC
CASAKRGLGDEQYF
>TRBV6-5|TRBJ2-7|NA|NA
TGTGCCAGCAGTTACCCGGGGACCTACGAGCAGTACTTC
CASSYPGTYEQYF
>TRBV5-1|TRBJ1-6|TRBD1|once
TGCGCCAGCAGCAAATGGGACAGAGATAATTCACCCCTCCACTTT
CASSKWDRDNSPLHF
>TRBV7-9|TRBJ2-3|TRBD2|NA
TGTGCCAGCAGCCAACACGGGACTAGCGGGACTGTCACAGATACGCAGTATTTT
CASSQHGTSGTVTDTQYF
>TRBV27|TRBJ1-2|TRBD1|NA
TGTGCCAGCAGTTCTCTCGGGACAGGGGACCGATACTATGGCTACACCTTC
CASSSLGTGDRYYGYTF
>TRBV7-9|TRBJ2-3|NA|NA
TGTGCCAGCAGCTTATATTCCCAGTCCACAGATACGCAGTATTTT
CASSLYSQSTDTQYF
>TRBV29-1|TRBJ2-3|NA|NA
TGCAGCGTGTCGAGGGGCACAGATACGCAGTATTTT
CSVSRGTDTQYF
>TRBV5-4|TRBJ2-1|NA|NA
TGTGCCAGCAGCTTCAGTGAGCAGTTCTTC
CASSFSEQFF
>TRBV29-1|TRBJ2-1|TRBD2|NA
TGCAGCGTTGAAGGGGCTAGCGGCCCGTACAATGAGCAGTTCTTC
CSVEGASGPYNEQFF
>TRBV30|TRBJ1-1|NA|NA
TGTGCCTGGAGTGTACAGATCCAAGGAGCTTTCTTT
CAWSVQIQGAFF
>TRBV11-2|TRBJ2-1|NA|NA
TGTGCCAGCACCAAACAGGGAAGTTTTGCCAATGAGCAGTTCTTC
CASTKQGSFANEQFF